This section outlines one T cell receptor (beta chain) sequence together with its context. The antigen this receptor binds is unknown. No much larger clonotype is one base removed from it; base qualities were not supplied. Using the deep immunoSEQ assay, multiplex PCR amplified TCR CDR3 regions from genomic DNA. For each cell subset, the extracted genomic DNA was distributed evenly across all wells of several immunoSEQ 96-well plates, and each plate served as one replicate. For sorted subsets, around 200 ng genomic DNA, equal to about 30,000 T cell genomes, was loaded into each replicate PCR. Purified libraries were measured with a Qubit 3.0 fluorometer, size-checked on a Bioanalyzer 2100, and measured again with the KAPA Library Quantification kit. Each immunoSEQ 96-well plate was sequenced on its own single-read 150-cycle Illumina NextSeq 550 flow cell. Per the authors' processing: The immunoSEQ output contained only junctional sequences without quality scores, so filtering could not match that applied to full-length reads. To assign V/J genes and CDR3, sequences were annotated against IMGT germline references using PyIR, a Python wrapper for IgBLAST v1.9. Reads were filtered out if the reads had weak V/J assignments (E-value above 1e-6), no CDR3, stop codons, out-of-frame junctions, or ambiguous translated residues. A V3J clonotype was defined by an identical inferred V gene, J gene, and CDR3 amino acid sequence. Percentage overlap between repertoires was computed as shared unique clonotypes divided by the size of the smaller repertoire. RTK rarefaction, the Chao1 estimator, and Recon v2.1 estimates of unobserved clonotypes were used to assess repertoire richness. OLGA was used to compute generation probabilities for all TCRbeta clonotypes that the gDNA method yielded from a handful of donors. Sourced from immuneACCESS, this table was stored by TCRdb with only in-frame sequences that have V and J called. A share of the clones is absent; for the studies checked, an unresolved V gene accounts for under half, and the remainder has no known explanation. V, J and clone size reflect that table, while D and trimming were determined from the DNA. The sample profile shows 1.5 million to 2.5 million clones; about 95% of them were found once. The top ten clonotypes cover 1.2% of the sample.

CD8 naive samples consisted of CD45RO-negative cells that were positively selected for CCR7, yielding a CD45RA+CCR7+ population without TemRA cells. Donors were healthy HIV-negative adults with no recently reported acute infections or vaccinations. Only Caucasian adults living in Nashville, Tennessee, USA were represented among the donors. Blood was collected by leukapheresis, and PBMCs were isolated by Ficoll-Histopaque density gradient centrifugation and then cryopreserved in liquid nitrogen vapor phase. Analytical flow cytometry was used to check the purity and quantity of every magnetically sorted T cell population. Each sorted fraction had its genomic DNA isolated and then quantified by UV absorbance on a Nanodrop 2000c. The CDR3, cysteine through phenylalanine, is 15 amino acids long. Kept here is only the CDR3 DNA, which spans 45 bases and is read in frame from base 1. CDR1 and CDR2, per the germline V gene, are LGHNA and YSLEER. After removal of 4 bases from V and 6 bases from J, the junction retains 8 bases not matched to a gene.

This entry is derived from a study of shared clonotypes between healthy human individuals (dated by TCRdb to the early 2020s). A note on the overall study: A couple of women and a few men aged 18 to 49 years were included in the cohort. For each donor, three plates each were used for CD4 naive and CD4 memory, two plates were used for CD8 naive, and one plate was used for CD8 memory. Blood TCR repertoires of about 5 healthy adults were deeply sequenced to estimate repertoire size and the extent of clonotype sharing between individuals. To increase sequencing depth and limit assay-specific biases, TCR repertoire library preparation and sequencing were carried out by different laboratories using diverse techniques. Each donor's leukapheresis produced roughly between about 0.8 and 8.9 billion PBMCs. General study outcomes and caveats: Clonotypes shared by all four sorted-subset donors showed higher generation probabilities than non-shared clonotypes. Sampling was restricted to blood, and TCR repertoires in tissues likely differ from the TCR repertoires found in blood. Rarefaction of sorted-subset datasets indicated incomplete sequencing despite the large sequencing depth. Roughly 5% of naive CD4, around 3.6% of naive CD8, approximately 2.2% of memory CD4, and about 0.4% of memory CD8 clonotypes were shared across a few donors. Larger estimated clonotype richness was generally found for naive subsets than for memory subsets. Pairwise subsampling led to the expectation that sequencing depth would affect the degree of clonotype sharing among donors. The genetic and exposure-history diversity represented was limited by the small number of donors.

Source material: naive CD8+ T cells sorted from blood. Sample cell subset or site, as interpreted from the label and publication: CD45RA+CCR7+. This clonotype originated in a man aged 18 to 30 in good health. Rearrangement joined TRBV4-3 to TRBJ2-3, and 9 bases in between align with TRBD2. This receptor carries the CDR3 CASSRLAAVADTQYF. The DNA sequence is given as TGCGCCAGCAGCCGACTAGCGGCGGTCGCCGATACGCAGTATTTT.